These T cell receptor beta chains were read from a single sample in a study of OX40 agonist ivuxolimab in advanced cancers. Here immunoSEQ multiplex PCR was the method, and the copy in TCRdb shows in-frame clones only, minus some. The profile shows roughly 71,000 clones, approximately 91% of them singletons. Material: CD4+ or CD8+ T cells sorted from blood, obtained in a trial of the OX40 agonist ivuxolimab. The origin of the receptors is an adult with an advanced solid tumor such as melanoma, head and neck, liver or kidney cancer. Each CDR3 is given with its conserved first and last residue. Fields, in order: J gene, V gene, D gene, clone size, CDR3 protein, CDR3 DNA. A D gene is named only where the DNA matches it firmly. The listing skips clone size in some rows; elsewhere it reads once, few, many or a size class.

J: TRBJ2-2
V: TRBV27
D: -
size: -
CDR3: CASSSDHGELFF
DNA: TGTGCCAGCAGTTCGGACCACGGGGAGCTGTTTTTT

J: TRBJ2-7
V: TRBV2
D: -
size: -
CDR3: CASSGTMDYEQYF
DNA: TGTGCCAGCTCAGGGACCATGGACTACGAGCAGTACTTC

J: TRBJ2-3
V: TRBV7-8
D: -
size: once
CDR3: CASRPTVASTDTQYF
DNA: TGTGCCAGCAGACCGACAGTGGCTAGCACAGATACGCAGTATTTT

J: TRBJ2-3
V: TRBV11-2
D: -
size: -
CDR3: CASSLEWQATDTQYF
DNA: TGTGCCAGCAGCTTAGAGTGGCAGGCCACAGATACGCAGTATTTT

J: TRBJ2-7
V: TRBV19
D: TRBD2
size: -
CDR3: CASSIAGTTYEQYF
DNA: TGTGCCAGTAGTATAGCCGGGACTACCTACGAGCAGTACTTC

J: TRBJ2-3
V: TRBV19
D: -
size: -
CDR3: CASSIEGQLSTDTQYF
DNA: TGTGCCAGTAGTATTGAGGGACAACTTAGCACAGATACGCAGTATTTT

J: TRBJ2-1
V: TRBV10-2
D: -
size: -
CDR3: CASTSSPSYNEQFF
DNA: TGCGCCAGCACTAGCTCCCCCTCCTACAATGAGCAGTTCTTC

J: TRBJ2-2
V: TRBV7-9
D: TRBD2
size: once
CDR3: CASSPRGLEVPGELFF
DNA: TGTGCCAGCAGCCCGAGGGGACTAGAGGTTCCCGGGGAGCTGTTTTTT

J: TRBJ1-4
V: TRBV2
D: -
size: -
CDR3: CASSDWGEKLFF
DNA: TGTGCCAGCAGTGACTGGGGGGAAAAACTGTTTTTT

J: TRBJ2-1
V: TRBV7-3
D: -
size: -
CDR3: CASSPDSDEQFF
DNA: TGTGCCAGCAGCCCAGACAGTGATGAGCAGTTCTTC

J: TRBJ2-1
V: TRBV19
D: -
size: -
CDR3: CASRSVAGEQFF
DNA: TGTGCCAGTAGGTCCGTGGCGGGGGAGCAGTTCTTC

J: TRBJ2-7
V: TRBV13
D: TRBD2
size: -
CDR3: CASSLGAGGYSYEQYF
DNA: TGTGCCAGCAGCTTAGGGGCGGGGGGCTACTCCTACGAGCAGTACTTC

J: TRBJ2-1
V: TRBV9
D: TRBD2
size: -
CDR3: CASGASGNNEQFF
DNA: TGTGCCAGCGGGGCTAGCGGAAACAATGAGCAGTTCTTC

J: TRBJ2-1
V: TRBV4-3
D: TRBD1
size: few
CDR3: CASSQYNSGGWSYNEQFF
DNA: TGCGCCAGCAGCCAATACAATTCAGGGGGCTGGTCCTACAATGAGCAGTTCTTC

J: TRBJ1-4
V: TRBV10-3
D: TRBD1
size: -
CDR3: CAISASGTANEKLFF
DNA: TGTGCCATCAGTGCCTCCGGGACAGCTAATGAAAAACTGTTTTTT

J: TRBJ2-7
V: TRBV27
D: -
size: once
CDR3: CASSLGGSSYEQYF
DNA: TGTGCCAGCAGTTTAGGGGGAAGCTCCTACGAGCAGTACTTC

J: TRBJ1-4
V: TRBV30
D: -
size: -
CDR3: CAWSRGAGSEKLFF
DNA: TGTGCCTGGAGCCGCGGAGCAGGGAGTGAAAAACTGTTTTTT

J: TRBJ2-6
V: TRBV19
D: -
size: -
CDR3: CASSAQGFSSGANVLTF
DNA: TGTGCCAGTAGCGCACAGGGATTCAGCTCTGGGGCCAACGTCCTGACTTTC

J: TRBJ2-7
V: TRBV28
D: TRBD1
size: -
CDR3: CASSPDRVPYEQYF
DNA: TGTGCCAGCAGTCCGGACAGGGTGCCCTACGAGCAGTACTTC

J: TRBJ2-1
V: TRBV4-3
D: -
size: -
CDR3: CASSQDRHQSSGDWQFF
DNA: TGCGCCAGCAGCCAAGATCGGCATCAAAGTTCGGGGGACTGGCAGTTCTTC

J: TRBJ2-1
V: TRBV13
D: -
size: -
CDR3: CASSLSSSNEQFF
DNA: TGTGCCAGCAGCTTAAGTAGCAGCAATGAGCAGTTCTTC

J: TRBJ1-4
V: TRBV11-2
D: -
size: -
CDR3: CASSLDREGEKLFF
DNA: TGTGCCAGCAGCTTAGATAGGGAGGGGGAAAAACTGTTTTTT

J: TRBJ2-1
V: TRBV27
D: TRBD2
size: -
CDR3: CASSPIPPGGLYNEQFF
DNA: TGTGCCAGCAGTCCCATCCCGCCGGGAGGTCTCTACAATGAGCAGTTCTTC

J: TRBJ1-4
V: TRBV27
D: TRBD1
size: -
CDR3: CASSNRQGMRTNEKLFF
DNA: TGTGCCAGCAGTAACCGACAGGGGATGAGAACTAATGAAAAACTGTTTTTT

J: TRBJ2-7
V: TRBV28
D: TRBD1
size: -
CDR3: CASKEDRGLVHSEQYF
DNA: TGTGCCAGCAAGGAGGACAGGGGGCTGGTTCACTCCGAGCAGTACTTC

J: TRBJ1-4
V: TRBV18
D: -
size: -
CDR3: CASSPPTATNEKLFF
DNA: TGTGCCAGCTCCCCCCCGACAGCAACTAATGAAAAACTGTTTTTT

J: TRBJ2-7
V: TRBV4-3
D: -
size: -
CDR3: CASSQGWGLKERYEQYF
DNA: TGCGCCAGCAGCCAGGGATGGGGGTTGAAGGAACGCTACGAGCAGTACTTC

J: TRBJ1-2
V: TRBV2
D: TRBD1
size: once
CDR3: CASSTGAGLFYGYTF
DNA: TGTGCCAGCTCCACAGGGGCAGGGCTCTTCTATGGCTACACCTTC

J: TRBJ1-2
V: TRBV11-3
D: -
size: once
CDR3: CASSPGRTLQRLYGYTF
DNA: TGTGCCAGCAGCCCCGGACGGACCCTCCAACGACTCTATGGCTACACCTTC

J: TRBJ2-5
V: TRBV4-2
D: -
size: -
CDR3: CASSQEGKAAEEETQYF
DNA: TGTGCCAGCAGCCAAGAGGGTAAGGCAGCGGAGGAAGAGACCCAGTACTTC

J: TRBJ2-1
V: TRBV11-3
D: -
size: -
CDR3: CASSPTRYNEQFF
DNA: TGTGCCAGCAGCCCAACACGCTACAATGAGCAGTTCTTC

J: TRBJ2-7
V: TRBV18
D: -
size: -
CDR3: CASSGDIYEQYF
DNA: TGTGCCAGCTCAGGGGACATCTACGAGCAGTACTTC

J: TRBJ1-5
V: TRBV19
D: TRBD1
size: once
CDR3: CASSFPGQGTYSNQPQHF
DNA: TGTGCCAGTAGTTTCCCGGGACAGGGCACTTATAGCAATCAGCCCCAGCATTTT

J: TRBJ2-5
V: TRBV2
D: -
size: -
CDR3: CASSGDQPVGTQYF
DNA: TGTGCCAGCAGTGGGGACCAACCGGTGGGGACCCAGTACTTC

J: TRBJ2-1
V: TRBV4-3
D: -
size: once
CDR3: CASSQDRNYNEQFF
DNA: TGCGCCAGCAGCCAAGACAGAAATTACAATGAGCAGTTCTTC

J: TRBJ1-1
V: TRBV4-3
D: TRBD1
size: -
CDR3: CASSRLTGGDTEAFF
DNA: TGCGCCAGCAGCCGACTTACAGGGGGAGACACTGAAGCTTTCTTT

J: TRBJ2-3
V: TRBV15
D: -
size: -
CDR3: CATSRVFGVGVVVGGTDTQYF
DNA: TGTGCCACCAGCAGAGTGTTCGGGGTCGGGGTAGTGGTGGGAGGCACAGATACGCAGTATTTT

J: TRBJ2-3
V: TRBV19
D: TRBD2
size: -
CDR3: CASSARGADTQYF
DNA: TGTGCCAGTAGTGCCCGGGGGGCAGATACGCAGTATTTT

J: TRBJ1-2
V: TRBV19
D: -
size: -
CDR3: CASSAGFYGYTF
DNA: TGTGCCAGTTCAGCAGGGTTCTACGGCTACACCTTC

J: TRBJ2-1
V: TRBV28
D: -
size: -
CDR3: CASSLMGPEQFF
DNA: TGTGCCAGCAGTTTAATGGGGCCTGAGCAGTTCTTC

J: TRBJ1-5
V: TRBV5-1
D: TRBD1
size: once
CDR3: CASSLEGAWEPQHF
DNA: TGCGCCAGCAGCTTGGAGGGGGCTTGGGAGCCCCAGCATTTT

J: TRBJ1-4
V: TRBV19
D: -
size: -
CDR3: CASHSATNEKLFF
DNA: TGTGCCAGCCACAGTGCAACTAATGAAAAACTGTTTTTT

J: TRBJ2-1
V: TRBV27
D: TRBD2
size: -
CDR3: CASSLLSSGRGYNEQFF
DNA: TGTGCCAGCAGTTTATTATCAAGCGGGAGAGGGTACAATGAGCAGTTCTTC

J: TRBJ2-1
V: TRBV9
D: -
size: -
CDR3: CASSASGTYNEQFF
DNA: TGTGCCAGCAGCGCCTCCGGGACCTACAATGAGCAGTTCTTC

J: TRBJ2-1
V: TRBV2
D: TRBD2
size: -
CDR3: CASTPGLAEYNEQFF
DNA: TGTGCCAGCACGCCGGGACTAGCGGAGTACAATGAGCAGTTCTTC

J: TRBJ2-1
V: TRBV7-6
D: TRBD2
size: -
CDR3: CASSSTPGLAGGSGTEQFF
DNA: TGTGCCAGCAGCTCCACACCGGGACTAGCGGGAGGGTCGGGGACTGAGCAGTTCTTC

J: TRBJ2-5
V: TRBV4-3
D: -
size: few
CDR3: CASSQDRAPRWETQYF
DNA: TGCGCCAGCAGCCAAGATCGCGCTCCCAGGTGGGAGACCCAGTACTTC

J: TRBJ2-3
V: TRBV28
D: TRBD2
size: once
CDR3: CASSPGRAGTDTQYF
DNA: TGTGCCAGCAGCCCCGGGAGGGCTGGTACAGATACGCAGTATTTT

J: TRBJ2-1
V: TRBV27
D: -
size: -
CDR3: CASSLSGQHNEQFF
DNA: TGTGCCAGCAGTTTGTCAGGACAGCACAATGAGCAGTTCTTC

J: TRBJ1-1
V: TRBV28
D: -
size: few
CDR3: CASSWDTEAFF
DNA: TGTGCCAGCAGTTGGGACACTGAAGCTTTCTTT

J: TRBJ2-1
V: TRBV2
D: -
size: -
CDR3: CASSAGLQGAYNEQFF
DNA: TGTGCCAGCAGCGCGGGACTCCAGGGCGCCTACAATGAGCAGTTCTTC